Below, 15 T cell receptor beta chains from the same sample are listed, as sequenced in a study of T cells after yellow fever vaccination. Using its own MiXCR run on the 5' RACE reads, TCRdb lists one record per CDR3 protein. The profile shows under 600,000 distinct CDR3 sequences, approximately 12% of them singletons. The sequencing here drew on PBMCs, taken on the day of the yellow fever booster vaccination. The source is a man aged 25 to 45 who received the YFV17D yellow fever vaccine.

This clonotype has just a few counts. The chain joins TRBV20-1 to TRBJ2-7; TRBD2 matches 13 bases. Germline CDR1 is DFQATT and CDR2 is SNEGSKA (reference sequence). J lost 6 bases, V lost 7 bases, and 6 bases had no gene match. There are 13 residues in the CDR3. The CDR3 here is CSGTSGRLAEQYF. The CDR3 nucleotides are TGCAGTGGGACTAGCGGGAGACTGGCCGAGCAGTACTTC.

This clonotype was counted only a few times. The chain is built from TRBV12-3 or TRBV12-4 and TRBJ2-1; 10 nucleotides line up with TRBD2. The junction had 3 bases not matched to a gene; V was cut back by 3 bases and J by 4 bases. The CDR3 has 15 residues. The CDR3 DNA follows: TGTGCCAGCAGTTTTCTAGCGGGAGTATACAATGAGCAGTTCTTC. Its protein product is CASSFLAGVYNEQFF.

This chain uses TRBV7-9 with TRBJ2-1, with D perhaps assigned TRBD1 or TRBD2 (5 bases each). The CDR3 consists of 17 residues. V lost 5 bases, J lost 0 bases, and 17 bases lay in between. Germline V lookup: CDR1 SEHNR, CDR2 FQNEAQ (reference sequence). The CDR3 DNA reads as TGTGCCAGCAGCCCATGGGGTTCCGGGGCCTCCTACAATGAGCAGTTCTTC. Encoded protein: CASSPWGSGASYNEQFF.

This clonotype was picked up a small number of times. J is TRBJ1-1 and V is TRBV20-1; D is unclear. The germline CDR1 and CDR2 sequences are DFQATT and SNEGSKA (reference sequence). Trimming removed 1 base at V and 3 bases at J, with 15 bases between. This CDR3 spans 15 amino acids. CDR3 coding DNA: TGCAGTGCTAGAGTGGTTGCCTTTAGGGACACTGAAGCTTTCTTT. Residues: CSARVVAFRDTEAFF.

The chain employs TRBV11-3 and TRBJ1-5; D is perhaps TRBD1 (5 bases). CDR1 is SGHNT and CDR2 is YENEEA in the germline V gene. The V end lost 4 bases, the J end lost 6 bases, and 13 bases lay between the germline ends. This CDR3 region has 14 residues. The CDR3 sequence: CASSYQGSSQPQHF. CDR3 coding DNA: TGTGCCAGCAGCTACCAGGGTTCCAGTCAGCCCCAGCATTTT.

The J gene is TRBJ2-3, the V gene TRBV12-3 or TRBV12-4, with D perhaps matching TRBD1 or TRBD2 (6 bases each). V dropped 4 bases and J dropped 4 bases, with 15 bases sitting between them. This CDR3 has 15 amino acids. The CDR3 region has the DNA TGTGCCAGCAGTTCTTGGTTCGGGGGCGCAGATACGCAGTATTTT. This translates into CASSSWFGGADTQYF.

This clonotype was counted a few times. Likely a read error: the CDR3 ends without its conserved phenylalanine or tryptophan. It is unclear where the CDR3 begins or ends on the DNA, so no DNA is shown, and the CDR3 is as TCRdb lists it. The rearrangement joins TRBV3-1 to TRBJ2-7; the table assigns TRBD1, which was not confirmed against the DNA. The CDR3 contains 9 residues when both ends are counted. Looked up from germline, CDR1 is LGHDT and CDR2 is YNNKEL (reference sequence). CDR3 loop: CASSQVGQC.

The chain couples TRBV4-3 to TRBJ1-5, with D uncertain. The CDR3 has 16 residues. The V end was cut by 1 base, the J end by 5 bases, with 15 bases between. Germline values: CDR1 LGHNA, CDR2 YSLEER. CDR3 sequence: CASSQGARVADQPQHF. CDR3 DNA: TGCGCCAGCAGCCAAGGGGCGCGGGTAGCCGATCAGCCCCAGCATTTT.

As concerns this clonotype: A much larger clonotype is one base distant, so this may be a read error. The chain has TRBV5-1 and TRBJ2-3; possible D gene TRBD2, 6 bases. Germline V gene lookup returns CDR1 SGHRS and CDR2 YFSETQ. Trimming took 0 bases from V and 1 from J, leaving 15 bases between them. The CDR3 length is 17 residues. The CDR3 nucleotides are TGCGCCAGCAGCTTGGATTTTATAGCGGCTGGCACAGATACGCAGTATTTT. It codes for CASSLDFIAAGTDTQYF.

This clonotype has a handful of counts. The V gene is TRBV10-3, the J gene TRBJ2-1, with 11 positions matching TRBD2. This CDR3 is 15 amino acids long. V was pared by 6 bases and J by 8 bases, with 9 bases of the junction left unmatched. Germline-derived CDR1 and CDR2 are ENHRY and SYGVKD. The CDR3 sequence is CAIRGTSGSRDEQFF. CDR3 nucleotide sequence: TGTGCCATCAGAGGTACTAGCGGGAGTCGGGATGAGCAGTTCTTC.

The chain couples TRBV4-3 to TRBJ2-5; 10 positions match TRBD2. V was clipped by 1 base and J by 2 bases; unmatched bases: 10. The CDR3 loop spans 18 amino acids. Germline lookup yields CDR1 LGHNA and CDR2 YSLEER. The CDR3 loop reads CASSQAYPGLAYQETQYF. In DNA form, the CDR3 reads TGCGCCAGCAGCCAAGCTTACCCGGGACTAGCGTATCAAGAGACCCAGTACTTC.

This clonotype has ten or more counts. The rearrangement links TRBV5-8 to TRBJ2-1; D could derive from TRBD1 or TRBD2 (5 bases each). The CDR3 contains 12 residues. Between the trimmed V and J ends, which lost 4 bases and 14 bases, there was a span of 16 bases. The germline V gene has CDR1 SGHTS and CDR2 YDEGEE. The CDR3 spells CASSPGPSGKFF. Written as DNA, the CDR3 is TGTGCCAGCAGCCCGGGACCTTCCGGAAAGTTCTTC.

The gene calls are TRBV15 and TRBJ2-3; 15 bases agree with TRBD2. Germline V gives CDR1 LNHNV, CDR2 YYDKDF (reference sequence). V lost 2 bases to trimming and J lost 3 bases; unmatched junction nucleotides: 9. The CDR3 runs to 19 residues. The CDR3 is CATSRPAGTSGRLTDTQYF. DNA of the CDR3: TGTGCCACCAGCAGACCCGCGGGGACTAGCGGGAGGTTAACAGATACGCAGTATTTT.

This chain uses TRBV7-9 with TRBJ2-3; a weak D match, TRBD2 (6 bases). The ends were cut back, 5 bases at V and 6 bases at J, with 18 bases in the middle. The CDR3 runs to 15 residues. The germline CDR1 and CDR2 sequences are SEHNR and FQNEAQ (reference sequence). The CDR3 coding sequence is TGTGCCAGCAGCCCAATTCGGGCGGGATGGGATACGCAGTATTTT. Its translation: CASSPIRAGWDTQYF.

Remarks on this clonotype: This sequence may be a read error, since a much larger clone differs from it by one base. The CDR3 DNA reads TGTGCCATCAAGGACGGGACAGGGCAGAACACTGAAGCTTTCTTT. Protein: CAIKDGTGQNTEAFF. The chain has TRBV6-2 or TRBV6-3 and TRBJ1-1; 9 nucleotides line up with TRBD1. J gave up 1 base and V 10 bases, and 10 bases lay outside the gene matches. This CDR3 contains 15 residues. Germline V gives CDR1 MNHEY, CDR2 SVGEGT.